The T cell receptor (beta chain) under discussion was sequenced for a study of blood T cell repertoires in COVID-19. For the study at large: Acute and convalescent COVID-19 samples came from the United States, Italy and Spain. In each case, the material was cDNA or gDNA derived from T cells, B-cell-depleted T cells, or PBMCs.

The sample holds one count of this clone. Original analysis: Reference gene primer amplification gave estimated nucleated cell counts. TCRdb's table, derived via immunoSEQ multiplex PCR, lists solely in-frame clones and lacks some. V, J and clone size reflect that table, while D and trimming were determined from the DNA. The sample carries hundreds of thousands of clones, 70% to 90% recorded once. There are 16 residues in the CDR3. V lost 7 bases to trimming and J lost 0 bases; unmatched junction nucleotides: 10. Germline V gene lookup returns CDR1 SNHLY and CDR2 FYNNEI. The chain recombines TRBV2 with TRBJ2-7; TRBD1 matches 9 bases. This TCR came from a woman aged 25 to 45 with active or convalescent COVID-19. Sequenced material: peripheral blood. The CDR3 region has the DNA TGTGCCAGCACCTATTCGTTGACAGGGGGCTCCTACGAGCAGTACTTC. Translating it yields CASTYSLTGGSYEQYF.